This entry is about one TCR beta chain. Its specificity is not known. V was trimmed by 0 bases and J by 2 bases, leaving 10 bases between them. The germline V gene encodes CDR1 MNHEY and CDR2 SVGAGI. The CDR3 has 15 residues. The sample originates from a study of T cell responses to AZD1222 COVID-19 vaccine. Findings and caveats of the study: There were vaccine-associated CD4 TCRs across spike, dominant at 160-218 and 743-854. Nearly half of the spike-specific TCRs reportedly recognize variant regions that carry no mutations.

Sequenced by immunoSEQ multiplex PCR; TCRdb stores in-frame clones only, minus some. The sample lists about 150,000 clones; about 87% were seen once. The sequence was collected from an adult in good health. This sample comprised peripheral blood, obtained on day 0 of AZD1222 vaccination. V and J are TRBV6-5 and TRBJ1-1; D remains unclear. CDR3 sequence (DNA): TGTGCCAGCAGTTACTCGATTTTTGTCAACACTGAAGCTTTCTTT. This translates into CASSYSIFVNTEAFF.